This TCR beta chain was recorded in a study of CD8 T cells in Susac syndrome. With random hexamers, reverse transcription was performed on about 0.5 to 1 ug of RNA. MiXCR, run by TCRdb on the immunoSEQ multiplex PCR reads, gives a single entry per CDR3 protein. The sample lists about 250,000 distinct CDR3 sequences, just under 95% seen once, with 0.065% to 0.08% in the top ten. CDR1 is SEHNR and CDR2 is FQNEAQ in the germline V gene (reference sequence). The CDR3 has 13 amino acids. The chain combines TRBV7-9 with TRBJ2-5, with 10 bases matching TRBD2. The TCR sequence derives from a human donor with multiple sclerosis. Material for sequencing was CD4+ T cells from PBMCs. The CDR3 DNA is TGTGCGAGCGTAGCGGGGGGCGCGGAGACCCAGTACTTC. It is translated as CASVAGGAETQYF. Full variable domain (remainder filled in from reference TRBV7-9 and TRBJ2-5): DTGVSQNPRHKITKRGQNVTFRCDPISEHNRLYWYRQTLGQGPEFLTYFQNEAQLEKSRLLSDRFSAERPKGSFSTLEIQRTEQGDSAMYLCASVAGGAETQYFGPGTRLLVL.